These 19 T cell receptor beta chains were sequenced from one sample in a study of stem cell transplantation in POMP-related autoinflammatory disease. Clones were read by immunoSEQ multiplex PCR, and TCRdb kept only the in-frame ones, dropping some. The sample lists some 65,000 clones; more than 75% were seen once. This sample comprised CD4+ T cells from PBMCs, obtained after stem cell transplantation. These receptors all stem from a human patient with POMP-related autoinflammation and immune dysregulation (PRAID). Some T cells could come from the graft donor.

This clone was found once. The chain links TRBV18 to TRBJ2-1; tentatively, D is TRBD1 (7 bases). V was trimmed by 7 bases and J by 0 bases, leaving 19 bases between them. This CDR3 is 17 amino acids long. Germline V gene sequence: CDR1 KGHSH, CDR2 LQKENI. This CDR3 is CASCRPRGEVSYNEQFF. DNA for the CDR3: TGTGCCAGCTGCCGACCCAGGGGGGAGGTCTCCTACAATGAGCAGTTCTTC.

The rearrangement joins TRBV18 to TRBJ2-5; 7 bases map to TRBD1. Germline loops: CDR1 KGHSH, CDR2 LQKENI. J lost 2 bases, V lost 4 bases, and 4 bases had no gene match. This CDR3 contains 14 residues. The CDR3, as DNA: TGTGCCAGCTCACGGGGGACAGCTCAAGAGACCCAGTACTTC. Protein: CASSRGTAQETQYF.

The chain combines TRBV3-1 (or the pseudogene TRBV3-2) with TRBJ2-3; D is unresolved. Trimming removed 2 bases at V and 3 bases at J, with 6 bases between. The V gene's germline CDR1 is LGHDT and CDR2 YNNKEL (reference sequence). This CDR3 is 13 amino acids long. The CDR3 coding sequence is TGTGCCAGCAGCCAAAGAGGAACAGATACGCAGTATTTT. Translating gives CASSQRGTDTQYF.

This rearrangement joins TRBV12-3 or TRBV12-4 to TRBJ2-7, with D possibly being TRBD1 (5 bases). Trimming stripped 5 bases from V and 4 bases from J, with 12 bases between. This CDR3 spans 13 amino acids. CDR3: CASSRRTPYEQYV. As DNA, the CDR3 is TGTGCCAGCAGTCGACGGACACCATACGAGCAGTACGTC.

This chain joins TRBV13 and TRBJ2-3, with D hard to call. V was shortened by 3 bases and J by 2 bases, with 9 bases between the two germline ends. The CDR3 consists of 14 residues. The V gene's germline CDR1 is PRHDT and CDR2 FYEKMQ (reference sequence). In nucleotides, the CDR3 is TGTGCCAGCAGCTTCGGGCAGGCCACAGATACGCAGTATTTT. It encodes CASSFGQATDTQYF.

The chain uses TRBV12-3 or TRBV12-4 and TRBJ1-1; D not certain. CDR3 length: 13 residues. The V and J ends lost 6 bases and 1 base respectively, with 9 bases between them. The DNA of the CDR3 is TGTGCCAGCAGGGCAACGGGGAACACTGAAGCTTTCTTT. It encodes CASRATGNTEAFF.

This chain joins TRBV18 and TRBJ1-5; 10 bases agree with TRBD1. The CDR3 sequence is 17 residues long. After removal of 3 bases from V and 0 bases from J, the junction contained 5 bases not matched to a gene. In germline, CDR1 is KGHSH, CDR2 LQKENI. CDR3 amino acids: CASSPDRGLGSNQPQHF. CDR3 sequence (DNA): TGTGCCAGCTCACCCGACAGGGGGCTCGGTAGCAATCAGCCCCAGCATTTT.

The gene calls are TRBV4-1 and TRBJ1-4; D is perhaps TRBD1 (5 bases). The V end lost 3 bases, the J end lost 8 bases, and 19 bases lay between the germline ends. Germline V gives CDR1 MGHRA, CDR2 YSYEKL. The CDR3 is made up of 16 amino acids. The CDR3 spells CASSQGDSMGPEKLFF. The CDR3 nucleotides are TGCGCCAGCAGCCAGGGAGACTCTATGGGACCGGAAAAACTGTTTTTT.

This chain connects TRBV18 to TRBJ1-1; D gene unclear. The length of the CDR3 is 14 residues. CDR1 is KGHSH and CDR2 is LQKENI in the germline V gene. The V end was cut by 3 bases, the J end by 3 bases, with 11 bases between. The CDR3 protein is CASSPAVGDTEAFF. The CDR3 DNA is TGTGCCAGCTCACCGGCCGTCGGGGACACTGAAGCTTTCTTT.

CDR3 sequence reads: CASSKRDRGDTGELFF. For the CDR3, the DNA is TGTGCCAGCAGCAAACGGGACAGGGGAGATACCGGGGAGCTGTTTTTT. The rearrangement uses TRBV7-8 and TRBJ2-2, with TRBD1 matching over 10 bases. CDR1 SGHVS and CDR2 FQNEAQ come from the germline V gene. The CDR3 contains 16 residues. The J segment lost 5 bases and the V segment lost 5 bases, leaving 8 bases of the junction unmatched. Full variable domain (missing parts from reference TRBV7-8 and TRBJ2-2): GAGVSQSPRYKVAKRGQDVALRCDPISGHVSLFWYQQALGQGPEFLTYFQNEAQLDKSGLPSDRFFAERPEGSVSTLKIQRTQQEDSAVYLCASSKRDRGDTGELFFGEGSRLTVL.

This chain connects TRBV15 to TRBJ2-3, with unresolved D. V was pared by 0 bases and J by 5 bases, with 6 bases between. This CDR3 has 13 residues. Germline V CDR1 and CDR2: LNHNV, YYDKDF (reference sequence). The CDR3 reads CATSRDMGDTQYF. For the CDR3, the DNA is TGTGCCACCAGCAGAGATATGGGAGATACGCAGTATTTT. The variable domain in full, completed from reference TRBV15 and TRBJ2-3, reads DAMVIQNPRYQVTQFGKPVTLSCSQTLNHNVMYWYQQKSSQAPKLLFHYYDKDFNNEADTPDNFQSRRPNTSFCFLDIRSPGLGDTAMYLCATSRDMGDTQYFGPGTRLTVL.

This clone was observed a single time. The chain couples TRBV5-6 to TRBJ2-2; no definite D call. This CDR3 comprises 17 residues. The V end lost 4 bases, the J end lost 1 base, and 17 bases lay between the germline ends. The germline gives CDR1 SGHDT, CDR2 YYEEEE. CDR3: CASSTAQVSGNTGELFF. The CDR3 region has the DNA TGTGCCAGCAGCACGGCACAAGTCTCCGGGAACACCGGGGAGCTGTTTTTT.

The V and J genes are TRBV18 and TRBJ2-3, with D maybe TRBD2 (5 bases). The germline V gene encodes CDR1 KGHSH and CDR2 LQKENI. Trimming cost V 4 bases and J 3 bases, with 23 bases left between them. The CDR3 loop spans 18 amino acids. The CDR3 loop reads CASSLIRTSWEGTDTQYF. The CDR3, as DNA: TGTGCCAGCTCACTGATCAGGACTTCCTGGGAAGGAACAGATACGCAGTATTTT.

V usage is TRBV27 and J usage is TRBJ1-1; D is unclear. Trimming removed 5 bases at V and 3 bases at J, with 16 bases between. The CDR3 has 15 amino acids. Per germline, CDR1 MNHEY and CDR2 SMNVEV (reference sequence). The CDR3 here is CASSPLLLSDTEAFF. The CDR3 DNA reads TGTGCCAGCAGTCCCCTTCTCCTTTCAGACACTGAAGCTTTCTTT.

This clone was detected once. The V and J genes are TRBV19 and TRBJ2-1, with D possibly TRBD1 on 6 matching bases. Germline loops: CDR1 LNHDA, CDR2 SQIVND (reference sequence). V was shortened by 6 bases and J by 4 bases, with 19 bases between the two germline ends. The length of the CDR3 is 16 residues. The CDR3 DNA is TGTGCCAGTAGGTCCCGGGGCAGGGGTGGGTACAATGAGCAGTTCTTC. Its translation: CASRSRGRGGYNEQFF.

This chain uses TRBV27 with TRBJ2-2; no clear D. Germline assignment: CDR1 MNHEY and CDR2 SMNVEV (reference sequence). V was trimmed by 6 bases and J by 6 bases, leaving 5 bases between them. The CDR3 totals 11 residues. The CDR3 DNA follows: TGTGCCAGCAGGGAGTCCGGGGAGCTGTTTTTT. Residues: CASRESGELFF.

This clone appeared a few times. J is TRBJ1-6 and V is TRBV11-2; TRBD1 might be the D (5 bases). V lost 5 bases, J lost 0 bases, and 17 bases lay in between. The length of the CDR3 is 18 residues. From germline, CDR1 is SGHAT and CDR2 FQNNGV. In nucleotides, the CDR3 is TGTGCCAGCAGCCCCCTGGGGCGAGGGAGCTCCTATAATTCACCCCTCCACTTT. The encoded protein is CASSPLGRGSSYNSPLHF.

The CDR3 spells CASSSKNTQYF. The CDR3 region has the DNA TGTGCCAGCAGCAGCAAAAATACGCAGTATTTT. The V call is TRBV12-3 or TRBV12-4, the J call TRBJ2-3; no reliable D call. There are 11 residues in the CDR3. V lost 6 bases to trimming and J lost 7 bases, with 8 bases between them.

The chain combines TRBV10-3 with TRBJ2-3; TRBD2 might be the D (7 bases). This CDR3 is built from 16 residues. The V gene lost 6 bases and the J gene lost 2 bases, with 18 bases spanning the gap. CDR1 ENHRY and CDR2 SYGVKD come from the germline V gene. The CDR3 reads CAISFTGAGATDTQYF. The CDR3 DNA is TGTGCCATCAGCTTTACTGGGGCGGGGGCCACAGATACGCAGTATTTT.